These 5 T cell receptor beta chains share one sample of origin, sequenced in a study of CD8 T cells in ankylosing spondylitis. Broader study findings: A motif of under ten highly homologous TCR beta variants was seen as apparently characteristic of ankylosing spondylitis blood.

Which antigens these TCRs recognize remains unknown. TCRdb independently ran MiXCR on the 5' RACE reads; one entry per CDR3 protein. The data show some 800,000 distinct CDR3 sequences, 12% seen once. Sequencing input: blood, either unsorted or a sorted T cell fraction (not recorded which). The receptors stem from a male donor with ankylosing spondylitis.

This clonotype occurred a few times. V and J are TRBV5-1 and TRBJ2-3; 13 bases are a match to TRBD2. V trimming: 5 bases; J trimming: 6 bases; junction bases outside the gene matches: 6. The CDR3 contains 15 residues. Looked up from germline, CDR1 is SGHRS and CDR2 is YFSETQ. The CDR3 here is CASRLRTSGSDTQYF. The CDR3 DNA reads as TGCGCCAGCAGACTGAGGACTAGCGGGAGTGATACGCAGTATTTT.

This clonotype was recorded at least ten times. The chain employs TRBV20-1 and TRBJ2-7, with 9 bases identical to TRBD1. Unmatched junction bases numbered 8, after V lost 1 base and J lost 7 bases. CDR3 length: 14 amino acids. Germline loops: CDR1 DFQATT, CDR2 SNEGSKA (reference sequence). The CDR3 loop is CSARAGTGTREQYF. The DNA of the CDR3 is TGCAGTGCTAGAGCCGGGACAGGGACACGGGAGCAGTACTTC.

This clonotype has at least ten counts. The chain employs TRBV27 and TRBJ2-3, with D unclear. The germline V gene has CDR1 MNHEY and CDR2 SMNVEV (reference sequence). The germline V and J ends were trimmed by 5 bases and 7 bases, with 10 bases remaining between them. This CDR3 region has 12 residues. For the CDR3, the DNA is TGTGCCAGCAGTACCCTCACGAATACGCAGTATTTT. The encoded protein is CASSTLTNTQYF.

V usage is TRBV4-3 and J usage is TRBJ2-1; D is uncertain. V lost 0 bases, J lost 1 base, and 7 bases lay in between. The CDR3 runs to 15 residues. CDR1 LGHNA and CDR2 YSLEER come from the germline V gene. The chain's CDR3 is CASSQEGRSYNEQFF. CDR3 DNA: TGCGCCAGCAGCCAAGAGGGAAGGTCCTACAATGAGCAGTTCTTC.

This clonotype was recorded only once. The germline gene is not matched at one end of the junction; a read error may be the cause. The CDR3 spells CASSRTGTDSSEQYF. The CDR3 region has the DNA TGTGCCAGCAGCCGGACCGGGACAGACTCCTCCGAGCAGTACTTC. The V gene is TRBV5-4, the J gene TRBJ2-7; 7 nucleotides line up with TRBD1. The V gene's germline CDR1 is SGHNT and CDR2 YYREEE (reference sequence). The CDR3 has 15 amino acids.